This T cell receptor (beta chain) was profiled in a study of T cells in Graves' hyperthyroidism and ophthalmopathy. RNA transcripts provided the source from which TCR beta CDR3 regions were amplified. HTBI primers were the set used in a first-round RT-PCR of the TCR CDR3. TCRdb independently ran MiXCR on the multiplex PCR reads; one entry per CDR3 protein. The table records under 400,000 distinct CDR3 sequences, about 14% of them present only once. This CDR3 contains 14 residues. Germline V gene data show CDR1 as GTSNPN and CDR2 as SVGIG (reference sequence). The ends were cut back, 7 bases at V and 3 bases at J, with 18 bases in the middle. Turning to this clonotype: Its cognate antigen is unknown.

Study-wide points: Blood shared most expanded thyroid clonotypes above 0.001. Researchers report that a 13 V-J model separated ophthalmopathy from stable hyperthyroidism.

When ophthalmopathy did not progress within 18 months, Graves' hyperthyroidism was considered stable. The authors obtained PBMCs from more than 8 ml of fresh peripheral blood. Sequencing used blood. V gene TRBV30 combines with J gene TRBJ1-1; TRBD1 is a possible D gene (5 bases). The receptor was derived from a woman aged 60 to 75 with Graves' hyperthyroidism. This chain's CDR3 is CALTRGGVDTEAFF. In nucleotides, the CDR3 is TGTGCCTTAACTCGGGGGGGGGTGGACACTGAAGCTTTCTTT.